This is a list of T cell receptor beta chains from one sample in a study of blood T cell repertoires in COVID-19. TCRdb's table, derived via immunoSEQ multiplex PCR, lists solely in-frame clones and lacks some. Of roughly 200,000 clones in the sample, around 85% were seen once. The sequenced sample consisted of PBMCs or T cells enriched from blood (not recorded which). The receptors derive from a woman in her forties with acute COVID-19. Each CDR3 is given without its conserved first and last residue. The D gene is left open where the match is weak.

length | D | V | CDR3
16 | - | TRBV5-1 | ASSLSQGPLSSGNTIY
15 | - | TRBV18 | ASSPFGQGQNTGELF
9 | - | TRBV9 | ASSRTGELF
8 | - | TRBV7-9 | ASSQNTIY
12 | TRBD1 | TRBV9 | ASSGRTGKETQY
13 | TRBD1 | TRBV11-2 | ASSRTGARGETQY
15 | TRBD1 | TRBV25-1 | ASSGTGGRGMNYGYT
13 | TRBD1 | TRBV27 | ASSPGQPPNQPQH
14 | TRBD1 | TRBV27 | ASSPVDRGNNQPQH
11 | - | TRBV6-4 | ASGTGTTGELF
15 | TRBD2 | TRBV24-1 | ATSDLSGTSGRNEQF
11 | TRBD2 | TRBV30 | AWKGGSSYEQY
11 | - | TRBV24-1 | ATSEAQYNEQF
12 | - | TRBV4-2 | ASSDGLRSYEQY
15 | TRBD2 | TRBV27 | ASSSWGGFGSSYEQY
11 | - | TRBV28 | ASSPDREYEQY
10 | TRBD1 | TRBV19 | ASARDREPLH
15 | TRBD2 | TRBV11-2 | ASSSGSSGRELMGQF
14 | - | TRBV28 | ASKGAGARFKNIQY
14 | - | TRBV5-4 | ASSLGGANFQETQY
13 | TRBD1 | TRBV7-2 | ASSLEQGIGQPQH
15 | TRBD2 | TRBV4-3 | ASSQRTSGVNTGELF
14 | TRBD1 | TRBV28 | ASSLVGTGLDYGYT
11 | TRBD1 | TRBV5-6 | ASSPGTAHGYT
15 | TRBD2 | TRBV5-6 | ASSPAGTSGRPYEQY
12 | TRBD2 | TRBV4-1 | ASSRGTTENEQF
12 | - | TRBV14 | ASSRRVNTGELF
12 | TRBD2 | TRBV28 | ASSGTSGPDTQY
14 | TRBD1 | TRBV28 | ASSTPGTGGRQPQH
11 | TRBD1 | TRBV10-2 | ASNRGQGGEQF
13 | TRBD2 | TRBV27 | ASTLAAHSYNEQF
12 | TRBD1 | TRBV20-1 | SASGSGGNYEQY
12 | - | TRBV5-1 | ASERDVGGTEAF
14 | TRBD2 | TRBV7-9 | ASSLGLAGVGETQY
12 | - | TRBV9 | ASSVSGGSQPQH
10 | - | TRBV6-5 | ASSKLNTEAF
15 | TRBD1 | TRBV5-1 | ASSLRGQGRPRDEQF
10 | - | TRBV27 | ASLRLNYGYT
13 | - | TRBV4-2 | ASSQEQAAFYEQY
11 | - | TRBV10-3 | AINRDTSYEQY
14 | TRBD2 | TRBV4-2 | ASSQALAGRTDTQY
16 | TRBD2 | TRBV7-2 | ASSLPAGTSGTYNEQF
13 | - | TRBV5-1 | ASSPGGVADYGYT
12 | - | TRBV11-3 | ASSLKQVSYEQY
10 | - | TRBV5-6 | ASSLDNYEQY
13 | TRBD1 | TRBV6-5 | ASNSDRGSGNTIY
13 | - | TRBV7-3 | ASSLMSVSTDTQY
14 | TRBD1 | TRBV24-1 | ATRAARTGTTGELF
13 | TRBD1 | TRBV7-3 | ASSSRTGDSGGYT
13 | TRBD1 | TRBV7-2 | ASSLRQGAGDTQY
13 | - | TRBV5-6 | ASSPRGFTFTEAF
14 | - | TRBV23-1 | ASSQSERVIWETQY
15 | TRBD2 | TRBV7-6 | ASSPSRASGFYNEQF
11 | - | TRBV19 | ASSITGNYGYT
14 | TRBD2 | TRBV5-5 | ASTSKSGTRPYEQY